A single sample is the source of the 2 T cell receptor beta chains below, sequenced in a study of control samples from healthy donors and cancer patients. Data came from immunoSEQ multiplex PCR; TCRdb stores just in-frame clones and leaves some out. The table records 95,000 to 150,000 clones, roughly 92% of them present only once. Specimen: blood. The receptors originated from a woman aged 18-29 years in good health.

This clone was observed a handful of times. This chain joins TRBV7-3 and TRBJ1-1, with 9 bases identical to TRBD1. This CDR3 contains 14 residues. Trimming at V came to 5 bases and at J to 2 bases, leaving 3 bases not matched to a gene. Germline CDR1 reads SGHTA; CDR2 reads FQGTGA. The CDR3 region is CASSEGQGNTEAFF. CDR3 in DNA: TGTGCCAGCAGCGAGGGACAGGGCAACACTGAAGCTTTCTTT.

V gene TRBV2 combines with J gene TRBJ2-4, with D tentatively TRBD2 (6 bases). This CDR3 spans 19 amino acids. Germline values: CDR1 SNHLY, CDR2 FYNNEI. V was trimmed by 0 bases and J by 0 bases, leaving 18 bases between them. In DNA form, the CDR3 reads TGTGCCAGCAGTGAAGCGGGACTTCCCGGAGGTCAAGCCAAAAACATTCAGTACTTC. Translation: CASSEAGLPGGQAKNIQYF.